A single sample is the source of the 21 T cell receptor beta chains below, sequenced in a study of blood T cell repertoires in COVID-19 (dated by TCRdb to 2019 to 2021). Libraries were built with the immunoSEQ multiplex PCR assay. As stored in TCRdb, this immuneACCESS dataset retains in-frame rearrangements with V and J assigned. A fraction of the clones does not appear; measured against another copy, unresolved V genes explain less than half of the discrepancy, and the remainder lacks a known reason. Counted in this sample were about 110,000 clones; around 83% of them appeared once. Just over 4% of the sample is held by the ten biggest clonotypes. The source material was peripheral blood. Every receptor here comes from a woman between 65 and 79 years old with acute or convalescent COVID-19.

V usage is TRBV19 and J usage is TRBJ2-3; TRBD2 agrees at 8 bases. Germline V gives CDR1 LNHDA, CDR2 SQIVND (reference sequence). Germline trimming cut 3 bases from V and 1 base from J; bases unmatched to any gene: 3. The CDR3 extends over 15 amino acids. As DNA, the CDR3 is TGTGCCAGTAGTATGTACGGGGGGGGCACAGATACGCAGTATTTT. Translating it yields CASSMYGGGTDTQYF.

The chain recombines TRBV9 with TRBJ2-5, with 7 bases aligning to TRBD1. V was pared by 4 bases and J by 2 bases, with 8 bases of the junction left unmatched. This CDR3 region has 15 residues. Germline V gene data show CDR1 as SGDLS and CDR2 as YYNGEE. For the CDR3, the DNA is TGTGCCAGCAGCCCGCCGACAGGGCTTCAAGAGACCCAGTACTTC. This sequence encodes CASSPPTGLQETQYF.

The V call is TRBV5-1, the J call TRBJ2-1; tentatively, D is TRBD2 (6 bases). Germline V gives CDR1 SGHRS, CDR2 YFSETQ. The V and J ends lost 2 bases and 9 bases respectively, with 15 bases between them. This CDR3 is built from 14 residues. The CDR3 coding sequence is TGCGCCAGCAGCTTCGACGGGAGAAGGCGTGAGCAGTTCTTC. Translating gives CASSFDGRRREQFF.

CDR3 sequence reads: CASSQSGTSKFF. The DNA for the CDR3 is TGTGCCAGCAGCCAATCCGGGACTAGCAAGTTCTTC. This chain joins TRBV3-1 (or the pseudogene TRBV3-2) and TRBJ2-1; 9 positions agree with TRBD2. CDR3 length equals 12 residues. The germline CDR1 and CDR2 sequences are LGHDT and YNNKEL (reference sequence). The V segment lost 2 bases and the J segment 14 bases; nucleotides outside the gene matches: 4.

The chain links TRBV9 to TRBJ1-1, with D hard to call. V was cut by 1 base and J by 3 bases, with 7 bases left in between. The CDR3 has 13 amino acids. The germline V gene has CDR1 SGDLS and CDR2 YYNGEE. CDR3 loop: CASSVMRDTEAFF. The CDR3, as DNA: TGTGCCAGCAGCGTAATGCGGGACACTGAAGCTTTCTTT.

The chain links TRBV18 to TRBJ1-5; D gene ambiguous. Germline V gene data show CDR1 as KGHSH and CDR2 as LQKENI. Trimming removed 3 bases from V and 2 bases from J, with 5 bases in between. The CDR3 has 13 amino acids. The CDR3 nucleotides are TGTGCCAGCTCACCGGGCGGCAATCAGCCCCAGCATTTT. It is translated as CASSPGGNQPQHF.

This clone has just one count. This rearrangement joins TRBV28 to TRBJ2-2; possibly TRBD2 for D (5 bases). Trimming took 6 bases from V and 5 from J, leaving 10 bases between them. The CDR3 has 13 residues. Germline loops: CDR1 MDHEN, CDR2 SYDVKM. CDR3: CASSPGWTGELFF. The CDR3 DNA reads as TGTGCCAGCAGCCCGGGGTGGACCGGGGAGCTGTTTTTT.

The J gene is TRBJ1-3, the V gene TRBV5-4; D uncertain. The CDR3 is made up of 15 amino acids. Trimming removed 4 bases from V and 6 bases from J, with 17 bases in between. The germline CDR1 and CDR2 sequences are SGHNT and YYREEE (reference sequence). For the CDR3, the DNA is TGTGCCAGCAGCAGGTGGAGTTCCTTGGCAAACACCATATATTTT. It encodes CASSRWSSLANTIYF.

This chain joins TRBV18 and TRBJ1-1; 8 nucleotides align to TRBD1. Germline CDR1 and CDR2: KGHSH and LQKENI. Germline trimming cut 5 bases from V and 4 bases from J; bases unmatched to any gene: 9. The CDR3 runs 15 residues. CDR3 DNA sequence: TGTGCCAGCTCAACCAACGGACAGGGCCTCACTGAAGCTTTCTTT. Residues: CASSTNGQGLTEAFF.

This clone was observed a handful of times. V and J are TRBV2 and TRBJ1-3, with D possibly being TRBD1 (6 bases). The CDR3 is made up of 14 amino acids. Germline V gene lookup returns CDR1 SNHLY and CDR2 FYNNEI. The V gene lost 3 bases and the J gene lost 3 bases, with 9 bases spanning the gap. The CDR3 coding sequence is TGTGCCAGCAGTGAGAGGACAGTTGGAAACACCATATATTTT. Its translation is CASSERTVGNTIYF. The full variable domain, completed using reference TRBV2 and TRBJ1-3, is EPEVTQTPSHQVTQMGQEVILRCVPISNHLYFYWYRQILGQKVEFLVSFYNNEISEKSEIFDDQFSVERPDGSNFTLKIRSTKLEDSAMYFCASSERTVGNTIYFGEGSWLTVV.

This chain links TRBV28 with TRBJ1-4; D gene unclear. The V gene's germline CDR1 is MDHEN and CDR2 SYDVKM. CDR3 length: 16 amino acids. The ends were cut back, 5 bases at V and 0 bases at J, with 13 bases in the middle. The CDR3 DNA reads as TGTGCCAGCAGTCCCTACGGAGGTGCAACTAATGAAAAACTGTTTTTT. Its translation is CASSPYGGATNEKLFF. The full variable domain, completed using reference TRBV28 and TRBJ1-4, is DVKVTQSSRYLVKRTGEKVFLECVQDMDHENMFWYRQDPGLGLRLIYFSYDVKMKEKGDIPEGYSVSREKKERFSLILESASTNQTSMYLCASSPYGGATNEKLFFGSGTQLSVL.

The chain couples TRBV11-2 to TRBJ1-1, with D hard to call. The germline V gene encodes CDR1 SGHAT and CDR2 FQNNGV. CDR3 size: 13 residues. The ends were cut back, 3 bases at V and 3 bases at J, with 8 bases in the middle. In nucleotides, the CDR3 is TGTGCCAGCAGCTTCAGGCCGGACACTGAAGCTTTCTTT. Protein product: CASSFRPDTEAFF. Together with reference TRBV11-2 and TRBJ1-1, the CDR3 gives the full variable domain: EAGVAQSPRYKIIEKRQSVAFWCNPISGHATLYWYQQILGQGPKLLIQFQNNGVVDDSQLPKDRFSAERLKGVDSTLKIQPAKLEDSAVYLCASSFRPDTEAFFGQGTRLTVV.

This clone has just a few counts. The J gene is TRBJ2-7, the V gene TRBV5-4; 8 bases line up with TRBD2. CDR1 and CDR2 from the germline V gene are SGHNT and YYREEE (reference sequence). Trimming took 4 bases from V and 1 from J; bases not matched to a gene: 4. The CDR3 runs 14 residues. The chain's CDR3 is CASSGERESYEQYF. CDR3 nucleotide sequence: TGTGCCAGCAGCGGGGAGCGGGAGTCCTACGAGCAGTACTTC.

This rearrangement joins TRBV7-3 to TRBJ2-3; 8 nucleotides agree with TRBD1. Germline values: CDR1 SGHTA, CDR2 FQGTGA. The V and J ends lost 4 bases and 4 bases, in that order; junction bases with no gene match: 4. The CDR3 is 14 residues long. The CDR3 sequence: CASSYQGAADTQYF. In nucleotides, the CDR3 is TGTGCCAGCAGCTACCAGGGGGCCGCAGATACGCAGTATTTT.

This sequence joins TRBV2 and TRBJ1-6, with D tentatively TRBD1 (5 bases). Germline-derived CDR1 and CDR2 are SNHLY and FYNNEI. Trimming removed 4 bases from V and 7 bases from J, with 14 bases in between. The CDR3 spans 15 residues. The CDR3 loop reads CASSVVQGKNSPLHF. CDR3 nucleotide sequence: TGTGCCAGCAGTGTGGTCCAGGGAAAAAATTCACCCCTCCACTTT. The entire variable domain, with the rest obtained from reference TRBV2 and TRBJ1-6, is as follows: EPEVTQTPSHQVTQMGQEVILRCVPISNHLYFYWYRQILGQKVEFLVSFYNNEISEKSEIFDDQFSVERPDGSNFTLKIRSTKLEDSAMYFCASSVVQGKNSPLHFGNGTRLTVT.

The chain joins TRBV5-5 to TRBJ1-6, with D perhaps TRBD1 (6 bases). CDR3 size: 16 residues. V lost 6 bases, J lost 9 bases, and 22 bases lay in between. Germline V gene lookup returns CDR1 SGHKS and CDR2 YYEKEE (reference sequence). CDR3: CASTEQEGGFASPLHF. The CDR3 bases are TGTGCCAGCACCGAACAGGAAGGGGGTTTCGCTTCACCCCTCCACTTT.

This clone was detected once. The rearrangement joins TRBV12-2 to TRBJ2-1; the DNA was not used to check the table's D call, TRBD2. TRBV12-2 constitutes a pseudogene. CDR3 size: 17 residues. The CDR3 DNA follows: TGTGCAAGTCGCTTAGCAGGGAGTAGCGGGGGTTACAATGAGCAGTTCTTC. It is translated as CASRLAGSSGGYNEQFF.

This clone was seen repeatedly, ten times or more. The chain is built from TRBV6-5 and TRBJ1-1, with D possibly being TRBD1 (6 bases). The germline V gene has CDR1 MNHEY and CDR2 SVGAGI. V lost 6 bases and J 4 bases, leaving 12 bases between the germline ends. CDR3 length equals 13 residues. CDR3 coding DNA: TGTGCCAGCAGAGGGGGAATCCGCACTGAAGCTTTCTTT. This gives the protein CASRGGIRTEAFF.

The CDR3 sequence: CASSYGAGGGYTF. DNA of the CDR3: TGTGCCAGCAGTTACGGGGCAGGGGGTGGCTACACCTTC. V and J are TRBV6-5 and TRBJ1-2, with TRBD1 matching 7 bases. Germline V gene sequence: CDR1 MNHEY, CDR2 SVGAGI. CDR3 length equals 13 residues. V lost 2 bases and J lost 7; bases outside the gene matches: 4.

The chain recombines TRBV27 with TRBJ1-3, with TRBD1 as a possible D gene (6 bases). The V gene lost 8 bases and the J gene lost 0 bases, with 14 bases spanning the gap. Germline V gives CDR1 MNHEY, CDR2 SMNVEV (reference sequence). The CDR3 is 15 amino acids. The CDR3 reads CASAAGQRSGNTIYF. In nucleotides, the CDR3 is TGTGCCAGCGCAGCAGGACAGCGCTCTGGAAACACCATATATTTT.

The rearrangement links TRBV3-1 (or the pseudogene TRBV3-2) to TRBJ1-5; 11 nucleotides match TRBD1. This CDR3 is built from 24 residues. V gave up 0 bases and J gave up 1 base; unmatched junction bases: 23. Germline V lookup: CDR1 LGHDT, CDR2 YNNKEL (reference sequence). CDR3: CASSQDRWTGGAVPWAGSNQPQHF. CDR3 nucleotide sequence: TGTGCCAGCAGCCAAGATCGTTGGACAGGGGGCGCGGTCCCCTGGGCGGGAAGCAATCAGCCCCAGCATTTT.